A single sample gave rise to the 27 T cell receptor beta chains below, sequenced in a study of T cells in Graves' hyperthyroidism and ophthalmopathy. RNA transcripts served as the template for amplifying TCR beta CDR3 regions. The TCR CDR3 first-round RT-PCR relied on the HTBI primer set. TCRdb analysed the multiplex PCR reads with MiXCR anew, one entry per CDR3 protein. The sample has around 490,000 distinct CDR3 sequences; 20% are singletons. The sequenced sample was blood. The receptor set was obtained from a man aged 40-55 years with Graves' ophthalmopathy.

This clonotype showed up just a few times. The chain uses TRBV7-2 and TRBJ1-6; tentative D call: TRBD1 (5 bases). Germline V CDR1 and CDR2: SGHTA, FQGNSA. The CDR3 contains 15 residues. V dropped 5 bases and J dropped 4 bases, with 12 bases sitting between them. Here the CDR3 reads CASSRLGGYNSPLHF. As DNA, the CDR3 is TGTGCCAGCAGCCGTCTCGGGGGTTATAATTCACCCCTCCACTTT.

This clonotype was seen repeatedly, ten times or more. The genes are TRBV7-2 and TRBJ2-3, with D possibly TRBD1 on 5 matching bases. From germline, CDR1 is SGHTA and CDR2 FQGNSA. V dropped 5 bases and J dropped 0 bases, with 12 bases sitting between them. The length of the CDR3 is 15 residues. The CDR3 spells CASSQGAVSTDTQYF. The DNA for the CDR3 is TGTGCCAGCAGCCAAGGGGCGGTCAGCACAGATACGCAGTATTTT.

In nucleotides, the CDR3 is TGCGCCAGCAGCCAAGGGGCAGGCTGGGATTATGGCTACACCTTC. Its protein product is CASSQGAGWDYGYTF. The gene calls are TRBV4-1 and TRBJ1-2; D gene uncertain. Germline V CDR1 and CDR2: MGHRA, YSYEKL. The V and J ends lost 1 base and 5 bases respectively, with 14 bases between them. The CDR3 has 15 residues.

This clonotype was found a few times. The J gene is TRBJ2-7, the V gene TRBV3-1; no definite D call. V was clipped by 2 bases and J by 6 bases, with 8 bases between them. Germline assignment: CDR1 LGHDT and CDR2 YNNKEL (reference sequence). This CDR3 is 12 amino acids long. The CDR3 sequence is CASSQSASEQYF. The CDR3 coding sequence is TGTGCCAGCAGCCAATCTGCATCCGAGCAGTACTTC.

This clonotype was observed at least ten times. The V call is TRBV6-1, the J call TRBJ2-5, with 7 bases matching TRBD2. Germline trimming cut 11 bases from V and 5 bases from J; bases unmatched to any gene: 14. This CDR3 has 14 residues. Germline CDR1 reads MNHNS; CDR2 reads SASEGT. CDR3 sequence: CAGFSGSRRETQYF. CDR3 bases: TGTGCCGGATTTAGCGGGTCCCGTAGGGAGACCCAGTACTTC.

The chain employs TRBV10-3 and TRBJ2-1; D could derive from TRBD1 or TRBD2 (6 bases each). V was pared by 10 bases and J by 3 bases, with 13 bases between. Germline V gives CDR1 ENHRY, CDR2 SYGVKD. This CDR3 spans 13 amino acids. CDR3 sequence reads: CATGGGGYNEQFF. The DNA of the CDR3 is TGTGCCACAGGAGGGGGAGGCTACAATGAGCAGTTCTTC.

This clonotype occurred many times. The gene calls are TRBV6-1 and TRBJ2-5; 14 bases are shared with TRBD2. The germline V gene has CDR1 MNHNS and CDR2 SASEGT. The CDR3 spans 15 residues. V was pared by 5 bases and J by 5 bases, with 4 bases of the junction left unmatched. The CDR3: CASSPTSGGGETQYF. The CDR3 DNA follows: TGTGCCAGCAGTCCGACTAGCGGGGGGGGGGAGACCCAGTACTTC.

V and J are TRBV28 and TRBJ2-6, with D maybe TRBD2 (6 bases). Looked up from germline, CDR1 is MDHEN and CDR2 is SYDVKM. Trimming pared 6 bases from V and 0 bases from J, leaving 21 bases between. The CDR3 covers 19 residues. The CDR3 loop is CASSQGAGGRGSGANVLTF. In DNA form, the CDR3 reads TGTGCCAGCAGCCAAGGGGCCGGGGGACGGGGCTCTGGGGCCAACGTCCTGACTTTC.

This clonotype was recorded at least ten times. This rearrangement joins TRBV2 to TRBJ2-5, with D hard to call. Trimming shortened V by 7 bases and J by 0 bases, and 9 bases separated the two germline ends. This CDR3 is built from 13 residues. CDR1 is SNHLY, CDR2 FYNNEI, per germline. Here the CDR3 DNA reads TGTGCCAGCATTAATCGGTACCAAGAGACCCAGTACTTC. Translated, it gives CASINRYQETQYF.

V is TRBV14 and J is TRBJ1-6; no clear D gene. Trimming stripped 3 bases from V and 9 bases from J, with 9 bases between. Looked up from germline, CDR1 is SGHDN and CDR2 is FVKESK. The CDR3 totals 13 residues. In DNA, the CDR3 is TGTGCCAGCAGCCAGCTATTAATTTCACCCCTCCACTTT. Translation gives CASSQLLISPLHF.

This chain joins TRBV5-1 and TRBJ2-1; 10 bases are a match to TRBD2. Trimming at V came to 0 bases and at J to 5 bases, leaving 5 bases not matched to a gene. The CDR3 has 16 amino acids. The V gene's germline CDR1 is SGHRS and CDR2 YFSETQ. In DNA, the CDR3 is TGCGCCAGCAGCTTGGGAACCGGACTAGCGGACAATGAGCAGTTCTTC. Its protein product is CASSLGTGLADNEQFF.

This clonotype was observed at least ten times. The chain is built from TRBV6-1 and TRBJ2-7, with 12 nucleotides matching TRBD1. Germline values: CDR1 MNHNS, CDR2 SASEGT. The CDR3 is made up of 15 amino acids. The V and J ends lost 6 bases and 6 bases, in that order; junction bases with no gene match: 9. CDR3 bases: TGTGCCAGCAGCCTATCCGGGACAGGGGGCCGCGAGCAGTACTTC. Protein sequence: CASSLSGTGGREQYF.

This clonotype was seen ten or more times. The chain has TRBV27 and TRBJ1-5; no clear D gene. V dropped 0 bases and J dropped 6 bases, with 12 bases sitting between them. Germline CDR1 MNHEY, CDR2 SMNVEV (reference sequence). This CDR3 comprises 15 residues. For the CDR3, the DNA is TGTGCCAGCAGTTTATCTTGGTCGACCGGTCAGCCCCAGCATTTT. It is translated as CASSLSWSTGQPQHF.

Turning to this clonotype: A much larger clone differs from this one at a single base, so this may be a read error. The CDR3 nucleotides read TGTGCCAGCAGTTTGGACCGGGTTGACACTTCACCCCTCCACTTT. It specifies CASSLDRVDTSPLHF. This rearrangement joins TRBV12-3 or TRBV12-4 to TRBJ1-6; D gene unclear. Trimming removed 3 bases from V and 9 bases from J, with 15 bases in between. The CDR3 contains 15 residues.

This clonotype was recorded at least ten times. This rearrangement joins TRBV28 to TRBJ1-2, with unresolved D. Trimming removed 8 bases at V and 4 bases at J, with 14 bases between. The CDR3 consists of 13 residues. Germline V CDR1 and CDR2: MDHEN, SYDVKM. The CDR3 sequence: CASFSAFSYGYTF. CDR3 in DNA: TGTGCCAGCTTTTCGGCTTTTAGCTATGGCTACACCTTC.

The rearrangement uses TRBV2 and TRBJ2-1; 15 nucleotides match TRBD2. The CDR3 consists of 19 residues. J gave up 10 bases and V 5 bases, and 18 bases lay outside the gene matches. In germline, CDR1 is SNHLY, CDR2 FYNNEI. The CDR3 sequence: CASSLAGTSGGPHSDEQFF. For the CDR3, the DNA is TGTGCCAGCAGTTTAGCCGGGACTAGCGGGGGGCCCCACAGTGACGAGCAGTTCTTC.

This clonotype was picked up a small number of times. V gene TRBV28 combines with J gene TRBJ2-5; D not certain. V lost 5 bases and J 5 bases, leaving 18 bases between the germline ends. The CDR3 totals 15 residues. Per the germline V gene, CDR1 is MDHEN and CDR2 is SYDVKM. CDR3 DNA: TGTGCCAGCAGTCAACCGGGCCTATCACGGGAGACCCAGTACTTC. Protein product: CASSQPGLSRETQYF. The whole variable domain, remainder taken from reference TRBV28 and TRBJ2-5, is DVKVTQSSRYLVKRTGEKVFLECVQDMDHENMFWYRQDPGLGLRLIYFSYDVKMKEKGDIPEGYSVSREKKERFSLILESASTNQTSMYLCASSQPGLSRETQYFGPGTRLLVL.

The rearrangement uses TRBV10-3 and TRBJ1-2, with D possibly TRBD1 on 5 matching bases. V lost 7 bases and J 4 bases, leaving 16 bases between the germline ends. Per germline, CDR1 ENHRY and CDR2 SYGVKD. The CDR3 has 14 residues. The chain's CDR3 is CAINHAGTGYGYTF. As DNA, the CDR3 is TGTGCCATCAACCACGCCGGGACGGGCTATGGCTACACCTTC.

The table lists this clonotype with many counts. The chain uses TRBV27 and TRBJ2-2; 10 nucleotides agree with TRBD2. This CDR3 contains 17 residues. CDR1 is MNHEY, CDR2 SMNVEV, per germline (reference sequence). J lost 5 bases, V lost 6 bases, and 12 bases had no gene match. CDR3 in amino acids: CASSPGGLAGATGELFF. In DNA, the CDR3 is TGTGCCAGCAGCCCGGGGGGCCTAGCGGGAGCTACCGGGGAGCTGTTTTTT.

This clonotype was counted between two and nine times. V is TRBV15 and J is TRBJ2-1, with a weak D call TRBD2 (5 bases). In germline, CDR1 is LNHNV, CDR2 YYDKDF (reference sequence). CDR3 length: 15 residues. The V end lost 1 base, the J end lost 6 bases, and 13 bases lay between the germline ends. The CDR3 DNA sequence: TGTGCCACCAGCAGAGGGACTGTAGCTGTCAATGAGCAGTTCTTC. Residues: CATSRGTVAVNEQFF. Full variable domain (outside the CDR3, taken from reference TRBV15 and TRBJ2-1): DAMVIQNPRYQVTQFGKPVTLSCSQTLNHNVMYWYQQKSSQAPKLLFHYYDKDFNNEADTPDNFQSRRPNTSFCFLDIRSPGLGDTAMYLCATSRGTVAVNEQFFGPGTRLTVL.

This clonotype was observed a few times. The V and J genes are TRBV6-2 or TRBV6-3 and TRBJ2-3; no definite D call. V lost 5 bases to trimming and J lost 4 bases, with 19 bases between them. CDR1 MNHEY and CDR2 SVGEGT come from the germline V gene. The CDR3 runs to 16 residues. The CDR3 coding sequence is TGTGCCAGCAGTCCTCAGACTCCACTCCCTCCAGATACGCAGTATTTT. It is translated as CASSPQTPLPPDTQYF.

This clonotype was found many times. This chain connects TRBV6-2 or TRBV6-3 to TRBJ2-1; the match to TRBD2 covers 9 bases. This CDR3 contains 13 residues. J lost 5 bases, V lost 6 bases, and 2 bases had no gene match. CDR1 is MNHEY, CDR2 SVGEGT, per germline. The CDR3 is CASRAGGDNEQFF. The CDR3 DNA reads as TGTGCCAGCAGAGCGGGAGGCGACAATGAGCAGTTCTTC.

This clonotype has ten or more counts. This chain joins TRBV7-2 and TRBJ2-3; D remains ambiguous. The CDR3 covers 15 residues. Germline values: CDR1 SGHTA, CDR2 FQGNSA. Deletions cut 5 bases from V and 0 bases from J, with 12 bases between. CDR3 DNA sequence: TGTGCCAGCAGCCGGCTACATGGGAGCACAGATACGCAGTATTTT. This translates into CASSRLHGSTDTQYF.

This chain links TRBV20-1 with TRBJ1-6; TRBD1 matches at 7 bases. The CDR3 has 15 amino acids. Per the germline V gene, CDR1 is DFQATT and CDR2 is SNEGSKA (reference sequence). Trimming took 0 bases from V and 7 from J; bases not matched to a gene: 6. CDR3 region: CSARDHRGINSPLHF. Written as DNA, the CDR3 is TGCAGTGCTAGAGACCACAGGGGAATAAATTCACCCCTCCACTTT.

Only a few counts were recorded for this clonotype. The V gene is TRBV30, the J gene TRBJ1-3; 7 bases fit TRBD1. The CDR3 contains 15 residues. The V gene end was trimmed by 2 bases and the J gene end by 4 bases; junction bases not matched to a gene: 8. In germline, CDR1 is GTSNPN, CDR2 SVGIG (reference sequence). DNA of the CDR3: TGTGCCTGGAGTAAACTACAGGGGCGCGGAAACACCATATATTTT. Translating it yields CAWSKLQGRGNTIYF.

This clonotype turned up a few times. V usage is TRBV5-1 and J usage is TRBJ2-6; perhaps TRBD1 as D (6 bases). The CDR3 runs 15 residues. The V gene's germline CDR1 is SGHRS and CDR2 YFSETQ. V lost 1 base to trimming and J lost 2 bases, with 7 bases between them. DNA of the CDR3: TGCGCCAGCAGCTTGAAGGGGGCTGGGGCCAACGTCCTGACTTTC. Protein: CASSLKGAGANVLTF.

The chain recombines TRBV10-1 with TRBJ1-5; D ambiguous. Trimming pared 2 bases from V and 7 bases from J, leaving 12 bases between. Germline V CDR1 and CDR2: WNHNN, SYGVQD (reference sequence). The CDR3 spans 14 residues. CDR3 bases: TGCGCCAGCAGTGAGGACCCCCGAGGGCAGCCCCAGCATTTT. Its protein product is CASSEDPRGQPQHF.